Shown below are 30 T cell receptor beta chains from a single sample sequenced in a study of shared clonotypes between healthy human individuals. The data were produced by immunoSEQ multiplex PCR, yet TCRdb's version contains in-frame clones alone and is incomplete. The sample gives approximately 980,000 clones, 76% of which show up once; nearly 1.5% is in the top ten. Sequencing was done on a sample of memory CD4+ T cells sorted from blood. This sample's subset: CD45RA-negative fraction. Source of these receptors: a man aged 18-30 years in good health.

Concerning this clone itself: Other DNA sequences within the sample encode an identical CDR3. The V gene is TRBV7-9, the J gene TRBJ2-7, with D possibly matching TRBD2 (5 bases). Germline loops: CDR1 SEHNR, CDR2 FQNEAQ (reference sequence). The CDR3 has 14 residues. Trimming stripped 0 bases from V and 1 base from J, with 7 bases between. The CDR3 here is CASSLAGGSYEQYF. Written as DNA, the CDR3 is TGTGCCAGCAGCTTAGCGGGCGGGTCCTACGAGCAGTACTTC.

This clone was seen a few times. The rearrangement uses TRBV19 and TRBJ1-1; D call uncertain. The V end was cut by 4 bases, the J end by 0 bases, with 15 bases between. CDR3 size: 16 residues. The V gene's germline CDR1 is LNHDA and CDR2 SQIVND (reference sequence). As DNA, the CDR3 is TGTGCCAGTAGTACTGGCCTGGGTTATGTGAACACTGAAGCTTTCTTT. As protein: CASSTGLGYVNTEAFF.

A single count supports this clone. The rearrangement uses TRBV4-1 and TRBJ2-1; maybe TRBD1 (5 bases). V lost 0 bases and J lost 6, with 15 bases in between. This CDR3 comprises 16 residues. Germline CDR1 is MGHRA and CDR2 is YSYEKL. The DNA of the CDR3 is TGCGCCAGCAGCCAAGATCGGGCAGGGCGCTTCAATGAGCAGTTCTTC. Translated, it gives CASSQDRAGRFNEQFF.

This clone turned up a few times. This sequence joins TRBV2 and TRBJ1-5, with D perhaps matching TRBD1 (5 bases). The CDR3 has 16 amino acids. Trimming left V 6 bases short and J 2 bases short, with 17 bases between. The germline CDR1 and CDR2 sequences are SNHLY and FYNNEI. The CDR3 reads CASRLGGAARNQPQHF. Written as DNA, the CDR3 is TGTGCCAGCAGATTGGGCGGGGCAGCCCGCAATCAGCCCCAGCATTTT.

The chain carries TRBV5-4 and TRBJ1-1; 11 nucleotides line up with TRBD1. V trimming: 4 bases; J trimming: 4 bases; junction bases outside the gene matches: 6. Per the germline V gene, CDR1 is SGHNT and CDR2 is YYREEE (reference sequence). The CDR3 length is 15 residues. The CDR3, as DNA: TGTGCCAGCAGCCAGTGGGGACAGGGGGGCACTGAAGCTTTCTTT. This translates into CASSQWGQGGTEAFF.

The rearrangement joins TRBV10-3 to TRBJ1-6; no definite D call. Germline-derived CDR1 and CDR2 are ENHRY and SYGVKD. The CDR3 totals 12 residues. V lost 3 bases to trimming and J lost 11 bases, with 8 bases between them. The CDR3 loop is CAISELETPLHF. The CDR3 region has the DNA TGTGCCATCAGTGAACTCGAGACACCCCTCCACTTT.

This clone was seen a handful of times. This rearrangement joins TRBV28 to TRBJ1-5; D is perhaps TRBD1 (5 bases). This CDR3 is 15 amino acids long. CDR1 is MDHEN and CDR2 is SYDVKM in the germline V gene. Trimming stripped 5 bases from V and 3 bases from J, with 14 bases between. The CDR3 sequence is CASSTLGGINQPQHF. For the CDR3, the DNA is TGTGCCAGCAGTACCCTTGGGGGGATCAATCAGCCCCAGCATTTT.

The V gene is TRBV4-1, the J gene TRBJ1-3; 9 bases are shared with TRBD1. Germline-derived CDR1 and CDR2 are MGHRA and YSYEKL. V lost 1 base to trimming and J lost 4 bases; unmatched junction nucleotides: 17. The CDR3 runs to 20 residues. The CDR3 spells CASSQVPGTGTSLSGNTIYF. As DNA, the CDR3 is TGCGCCAGCAGCCAAGTCCCCGGGACAGGGACTTCTTTATCAGGAAACACCATATATTTT.

This clone was counted only a few times. The chain carries TRBV30 and TRBJ2-5; TRBD1 might be the D (5 bases). The end of the DNA fits TRBJ2-7 better, so the J call may be wrong. The CDR3 has 14 residues. The germline gives CDR1 GTSNPN, CDR2 SVGIG (reference sequence). Here the CDR3 reads CAWSLDSGAYEQYF. CDR3 in DNA: TGTGCCTGGAGTCTCGACAGTGGGGCCTACGAGCAGTACTTC.

This chain uses TRBV25-1 with TRBJ2-3, with TRBD1 as a possible D gene (5 bases). CDR1 and CDR2 (germline): MGHDK, SYGVNS. The CDR3 consists of 15 residues. The ends were cut back, 3 bases at V and 0 bases at J, with 10 bases in the middle. The CDR3 region has the DNA TGTGCCAGCAGTGATGCAGGGCCTAGCACAGATACGCAGTATTTT. Translated, it gives CASSDAGPSTDTQYF.

This clone appeared once. J is TRBJ2-3 and V is TRBV30, with 16 positions matching TRBD2. In germline, CDR1 is GTSNPN, CDR2 SVGIG (reference sequence). V was pared by 8 bases and J by 4 bases, with 12 bases of the junction left unmatched. The CDR3 runs 17 residues. CDR3 region: CALTPGLAGGVADTQYF. CDR3 DNA sequence: TGTGCCCTAACCCCGGGACTAGCGGGAGGGGTCGCAGATACGCAGTATTTT.

The chain joins TRBV11-2 to TRBJ1-1; D call uncertain. Germline CDR1 reads SGHAT; CDR2 reads FQNNGV. The V end was cut by 2 bases, the J end by 2 bases, with 12 bases between. This CDR3 contains 15 residues. The CDR3 is CASSLQTGSNTEAFF. CDR3 DNA sequence: TGTGCCAGCAGCTTACAGACGGGTTCTAACACTGAAGCTTTCTTT.

V usage is TRBV27 and J usage is TRBJ2-1; D is ambiguous. This CDR3 region has 15 residues. The germline V gene has CDR1 MNHEY and CDR2 SMNVEV (reference sequence). V lost 6 bases and J 0 bases, leaving 12 bases between the germline ends. CDR3 sequence reads: CASRLTPASYNEQFF. CDR3 nucleotide sequence: TGTGCCAGCAGACTGACACCCGCCTCCTACAATGAGCAGTTCTTC.

There are a few counts of this clone. The chain recombines TRBV7-2 with TRBJ2-1; D is possibly TRBD1 (6 bases). The CDR3 extends over 16 amino acids. CDR1 SGHTA and CDR2 FQGNSA come from the germline V gene. Trimming pared 5 bases from V and 7 bases from J, leaving 21 bases between. This CDR3 is CASSQKRLVQGNEQFF. CDR3 nucleotide sequence: TGTGCCAGCAGCCAGAAAAGGCTAGTCCAGGGGAATGAGCAGTTCTTC.

The table lists this clone with a count of one. The chain is built from TRBV10-3 and TRBJ2-3, with 9 bases identical to TRBD2. CDR1 and CDR2 (germline): ENHRY, SYGVKD. The CDR3 loop spans 18 amino acids. V shed 0 bases and J 0 bases; nucleotides not matched to a gene: 7. The CDR3 nucleotides are TGTGCCATCAGTGAGTCGGAGACTAGCGGCCTCAGCACAGATACGCAGTATTTT. Translating it yields CAISESETSGLSTDTQYF.

This clone was found a few times. The chain recombines TRBV10-3 with TRBJ1-4; D unclear. V was cut by 2 bases and J by 0 bases, with 7 bases left in between. CDR3 length: 15 amino acids. CDR1 and CDR2 (germline): ENHRY, SYGVKD. DNA of the CDR3: TGTGCCATCAGTGAGCCGGACGCAACTAATGAAAAACTGTTTTTT. Residues: CAISEPDATNEKLFF.

Only a few counts were recorded for this clone. The V gene is TRBV9, the J gene TRBJ1-1; 7 nucleotides agree with TRBD1. Germline CDR1 reads SGDLS; CDR2 reads YYNGEE. Germline trimming cut 6 bases from V and 8 bases from J; bases unmatched to any gene: 10. CDR3 length equals 13 residues. The CDR3 sequence is CASTPGGGWEAFF. CDR3 coding DNA: TGTGCCAGCACTCCAGGAGGGGGCTGGGAAGCTTTCTTT.

The chain employs TRBV11-2 and TRBJ2-3; perhaps TRBD1 as D (6 bases). Germline V lookup: CDR1 SGHAT, CDR2 FQNNGV. The ends were cut back, 5 bases at V and 0 bases at J, with 12 bases in the middle. This CDR3 is 15 amino acids long. The CDR3 loop reads CASSTGTTSTDTQYF. The CDR3, as DNA: TGTGCCAGCAGCACCGGGACAACTAGCACAGATACGCAGTATTTT.

V usage is TRBV7-2 and J usage is TRBJ2-5, with D tentatively TRBD2 (5 bases). The CDR3 totals 15 residues. Looked up from germline, CDR1 is SGHTA and CDR2 is FQGNSA. Trimming took off 5 bases at V and 2 bases at J, with 15 bases between the two ends. Here the CDR3 reads CASSGGRRTQETQYF. CDR3 DNA sequence: TGTGCCAGCAGCGGCGGACGGCGGACTCAAGAGACCCAGTACTTC.

The chain joins TRBV28 to TRBJ1-1; D is uncertain. The CDR3 contains 13 residues. Germline V gene sequence: CDR1 MDHEN, CDR2 SYDVKM. The germline V and J ends were trimmed by 3 bases and 5 bases, with 10 bases remaining between them. This CDR3 reads CASSLGSRTEAFF. DNA for the CDR3: TGTGCCAGCAGTTTGGGGTCGCGGACTGAAGCTTTCTTT.

About this clone: This could be a read error, since a much larger clone is one nucleotide away. CDR3 protein: CASSLAGGNTGELFF. The CDR3, as DNA: TGTGCCAGCAGTTTAGCGGGGGGGAACACCGGGGAGCTGTTTTTT. This chain joins TRBV28 and TRBJ2-2, with TRBD2 matching 8 bases. Germline CDR1 and CDR2: MDHEN and SYDVKM. Unmatched junction bases numbered 0, after V lost 2 bases and J lost 1 base. The CDR3 sequence is 15 residues long.

The chain joins TRBV5-5 to TRBJ2-1; a weak D match, TRBD1 (6 bases). Trimming took off 1 base at V and 10 bases at J, with 12 bases between the two ends. CDR3 length: 13 residues. Germline-derived CDR1 and CDR2 are SGHKS and YYEKEE (reference sequence). CDR3 sequence: CASSLLGAQEQFF. The CDR3 nucleotides read TGTGCCAGCAGCTTGCTGGGGGCCCAGGAGCAGTTCTTC.

The J gene is TRBJ2-1, the V gene TRBV2, with TRBD2 matching over 8 bases. The CDR3 is 14 residues long. V trimming: 9 bases; J trimming: 1 base; junction bases outside the gene matches: 5. Germline V CDR1 and CDR2: SNHLY, FYNNEI. The CDR3 nucleotides are TGTGCCAGTCCGGGACTAGTATCCTACAATGAGCAGTTCTTC. It encodes CASPGLVSYNEQFF.

The CDR3 coding sequence is TGTGCCAGTAGTATTCGAGCCGGGACAGGGGCCTACGAGCAGTACTTC. As protein: CASSIRAGTGAYEQYF. The chain joins TRBV19 to TRBJ2-7; 10 bases map to TRBD1. The CDR3 extends over 16 amino acids. Unmatched junction bases numbered 7, after V lost 3 bases and J lost 2 bases. The germline CDR1 and CDR2 sequences are LNHDA and SQIVND (reference sequence).

The gene calls are TRBV4-1 and TRBJ2-2; no definite D call. V lost 1 base to trimming and J lost 4 bases, with 7 bases between them. From germline, CDR1 is MGHRA and CDR2 YSYEKL. This CDR3 comprises 14 residues. The CDR3 sequence: CASSQVRSTGELFF. CDR3 bases: TGCGCCAGCAGCCAAGTAAGGAGCACCGGGGAGCTGTTTTTT.

V gene TRBV21-1 combines with J gene TRBJ2-5; TRBD1 was called by the table and not checked on the DNA. TRBV21-1 has pseudogene status. This CDR3 has 21 amino acids. The DNA for the CDR3 is TGTGCCAGCAGCCTTCGTCTCAGGGGTGCTTTAGAACGGGCAAACCAAGAGACCCAGTACTTC. This codes for CASSLRLRGALERANQETQYF.

The CDR3 loop is CASYKQGRHPGELFF. CDR3 nucleotides: TGTGCCAGTTACAAACAGGGTAGACACCCCGGGGAGCTGTTTTTT. The V and J genes are TRBV28 and TRBJ2-2, with a possible D match to TRBD1 (6 bases). The CDR3 sequence is 15 residues long. Germline CDR1 MDHEN, CDR2 SYDVKM. Trimming removed 9 bases at V and 6 bases at J, with 20 bases between.

To note about this clone: Other DNA sequences within the sample encode an identical CDR3. CDR3: CASSLGEGNTIYF. As DNA, the CDR3 is TGCGCCAGCAGTCTCGGGGAGGGCAACACCATATATTTT. The chain links TRBV5-1 to TRBJ1-3; D gene unclear. CDR3 length equals 13 residues. The germline V gene has CDR1 SGHRS and CDR2 YFSETQ. V gave up 5 bases and J gave up 7 bases, with 13 bases separating them. The variable domain in full, completed from reference TRBV5-1 and TRBJ1-3, reads KAGVTQTPRYLIKTRGQQVTLSCSPISGHRSVSWYQQTPGQGLQFLFEYFSETQRNKGNFPGRFSGRQFSNSRSEMNVSTLELGDSALYLCASSLGEGNTIYFGEGSWLTVV.

This chain joins TRBV27 and TRBJ2-1; 9 bases are shared with TRBD2. There are 17 residues in the CDR3. V was clipped by 2 bases and J by 0 bases; unmatched bases: 5. The germline V gene has CDR1 MNHEY and CDR2 SMNVEV (reference sequence). CDR3 sequence: CASSLRTSEISYNEQFF. The DNA of the CDR3 is TGTGCCAGCAGTTTAAGGACTAGCGAAATCTCCTACAATGAGCAGTTCTTC.

The sample holds a few counts of this clone. The chain joins TRBV23-1 to TRBJ1-6; 9 bases fit TRBD1. TRBV23-1 falls under the ORF class, with uncertain function. The CDR3 totals 17 residues. The V gene end was trimmed by 3 bases and the J gene end by 9 bases; junction bases not matched to a gene: 12. The chain's CDR3 is CASSHVTTGTGSSPLHF. The CDR3 DNA reads TGCGCCAGCAGTCACGTCACAACCGGGACAGGGAGTTCACCCCTCCACTTT.